The next 27 T cell receptor beta chains were all read from a single sample in a study of blood T cell repertoires in COVID-19. This table comes from immunoSEQ multiplex PCR, and its TCRdb copy is limited to in-frame clones, with some not included. The table lists around 56,000 clones, about 89% of them singletons. Material for sequencing was peripheral blood. These receptor sequences come from a woman between 55 and 75 years old with active or convalescent COVID-19.

This chain joins TRBV10-2 and TRBJ1-6; D remains ambiguous. V was pared by 1 base and J by 6 bases, with 7 bases between. The CDR3 contains 14 residues. The V gene's germline CDR1 is WSHSY and CDR2 SAAADI. DNA of the CDR3: TGCGCCAGCAGTGAGTTGTCGGTTAATTCACCCCTCCACTTT. Translation gives CASSELSVNSPLHF.

The chain employs TRBV2 and TRBJ1-4; the D is unclear. The germline V gene has CDR1 SNHLY and CDR2 FYNNEI. Between the trimmed V and J ends, which lost 2 bases and 2 bases, there was a span of 6 bases. The CDR3 runs to 14 residues. Here the CDR3 DNA reads TGTGCCAGCAGTGAACGTTCTACTAATGAAAAACTGTTTTTT. Its translation: CASSERSTNEKLFF.

This clone has only one observation. The rearrangement uses TRBV28 and TRBJ2-1; TRBD2 is a possible D gene (5 bases). V was cut by 1 base and J by 2 bases, with 12 bases left in between. Germline assignment: CDR1 MDHEN and CDR2 SYDVKM. The CDR3 sequence is 16 residues long. CDR3 protein: CASSLLFGDPYNEQFF. The CDR3, as DNA: TGTGCCAGCAGTTTATTGTTCGGGGATCCCTACAATGAGCAGTTCTTC.

The gene calls are TRBV6-6 and TRBJ1-1; 9 nucleotides match TRBD1. CDR3 length equals 16 residues. V was clipped by 5 bases and J by 1 base; unmatched bases: 8. CDR1 is MNHNY and CDR2 is SVGAGI in the germline V gene (reference sequence). CDR3 sequence: CASSGWDRAGNTEAFF. Written as DNA, the CDR3 is TGTGCCAGCAGTGGATGGGACAGGGCGGGGAACACTGAAGCTTTCTTT.

The V and J genes are TRBV3-1 (or the pseudogene TRBV3-2) and TRBJ2-1, with a tentative D call TRBD2 (5 bases). Trimming took off 4 bases at V and 9 bases at J, with 10 bases between the two ends. The CDR3 sequence is 12 residues long. In germline, CDR1 is LGHDT, CDR2 YNNKEL (reference sequence). CDR3 coding DNA: TGTGCCAGCAGCCTACTAGGAGGTGAGCAGTTCTTC. The encoded protein is CASSLLGGEQFF.

The chain employs TRBV27 and TRBJ1-2, with a possible D match to TRBD1 (6 bases). Trimming took off 0 bases at V and 6 bases at J, with 11 bases between the two ends. The CDR3 loop spans 14 amino acids. CDR1 is MNHEY and CDR2 is SMNVEV in the germline V gene (reference sequence). The CDR3 protein is CASSLSSRGHGYTF. DNA of the CDR3: TGTGCCAGCAGTTTATCATCCAGGGGTCATGGCTACACCTTC.

CDR3 bases: TGTGCCAGCAGTTCAGACAGGTTAAGCAATGAGCAGTTCTTC. This encodes CASSSDRLSNEQFF. This chain links TRBV28 with TRBJ2-1; maybe TRBD1 (6 bases). This CDR3 region has 14 residues. Germline CDR1 and CDR2: MDHEN and SYDVKM. Deletions cut 4 bases from V and 6 bases from J, with 13 bases between.

V gene TRBV6-2 or TRBV6-3 combines with J gene TRBJ2-1; TRBD2 agrees at 12 bases. This CDR3 spans 16 amino acids. In germline, CDR1 is MNHEY, CDR2 SVGEGT. V was pared by 2 bases and J by 7 bases, with 6 bases of the junction left unmatched. The CDR3 region has the DNA TGTGCCAGCAGTTACCTAGCGGGAGGGCCGCAGAATGAGCAGTTCTTC. This encodes CASSYLAGGPQNEQFF.

The CDR3 bases are TGTGCCAGTAGTACCATAGCGGGAGTCTCCTACAATGAGCAGTTCTTC. Its translation is CASSTIAGVSYNEQFF. V usage is TRBV19 and J usage is TRBJ2-1, with 9 bases matching TRBD2. This CDR3 has 16 amino acids. Germline values: CDR1 LNHDA, CDR2 SQIVND (reference sequence). The V gene end was trimmed by 4 bases and the J gene end by 0 bases; junction bases not matched to a gene: 4.

V usage is TRBV29-1 and J usage is TRBJ2-7, with a possible D match to TRBD1 (6 bases). This CDR3 has 14 amino acids. Germline values: CDR1 SQVTM, CDR2 ANQGSEA. V was cut by 3 bases and J by 0 bases, with 12 bases left in between. The CDR3 DNA reads as TGCAGCGTTGAGGCAACAGGGACCTCCTACGAGCAGTACTTC. Its protein product is CSVEATGTSYEQYF.

This clone was detected only once. This chain joins TRBV3-1 (or the pseudogene TRBV3-2) and TRBJ1-3; D not certain. The V gene's germline CDR1 is LGHDT and CDR2 YNNKEL (reference sequence). The V end lost 7 bases, the J end lost 0 bases, and 10 bases lay between the germline ends. The CDR3 loop spans 14 amino acids. The CDR3 sequence is CASNLQSSGNTIYF. The CDR3 DNA follows: TGTGCCAGCAACCTACAGAGCTCTGGAAACACCATATATTTT.

The genes are TRBV7-8 and TRBJ1-5, with D possibly matching TRBD1 (5 bases). CDR3 length: 15 residues. The germline V and J ends were trimmed by 0 bases and 3 bases, with 9 bases remaining between them. Germline lookup yields CDR1 SGHVS and CDR2 FQNEAQ. The CDR3 coding sequence is TGTGCCAGCAGCTTAGCGGGACTGTTCAATCAGCCCCAGCATTTT. Translation gives CASSLAGLFNQPQHF.

This chain uses TRBV5-4 with TRBJ2-6, with TRBD2 identical over 8 bases. The germline V gene encodes CDR1 SGHNT and CDR2 YYREEE (reference sequence). J lost 1 base, V lost 3 bases, and 9 bases had no gene match. The CDR3 has 18 amino acids. CDR3 coding DNA: TGTGCCAGCAGCTCGGGAGGGGCTAGAAGATCTGGGGCCAACGTCCTGACTTTC. It is translated as CASSSGGARRSGANVLTF.

The V gene is TRBV19, the J gene TRBJ1-6; possibly TRBD1 for D (6 bases). V lost 4 bases, J lost 10 bases, and 29 bases lay in between. Germline CDR1 reads LNHDA; CDR2 reads SQIVND (reference sequence). There are 19 residues in the CDR3. The CDR3 nucleotides are TGTGCCAGTAGTACCCCCCGGGCCAGGGGCTTCGTGCGTGACTCACCCCTCCACTTT. Translating it yields CASSTPRARGFVRDSPLHF. Full variable domain (missing parts from reference TRBV19 and TRBJ1-6): DGGITQSPKYLFRKEGQNVTLSCEQNLNHDAMYWYRQDPGQGLRLIYYSQIVNDFQKGDIAEGYSVSREKKESFPLTVTSAQKNPTAFYLCASSTPRARGFVRDSPLHFGNGTRLTVT.

The CDR3 loop is CASSLSGGWGVNTEAFF. DNA for the CDR3: TGTGCCAGCAGCTTATCGGGGGGCTGGGGCGTGAACACTGAAGCTTTCTTT. The V gene is TRBV7-2, the J gene TRBJ1-1, with D maybe TRBD1 (6 bases). CDR1 and CDR2 (germline): SGHTA, FQGNSA. V was pared by 2 bases and J by 0 bases, with 16 bases between. The CDR3 loop spans 17 amino acids.

The chain combines TRBV6-5 with TRBJ2-5; 8 nucleotides align to TRBD2. J lost 4 bases, V lost 6 bases, and 1 base had no gene match. This CDR3 contains 12 residues. Germline CDR1 reads MNHEY; CDR2 reads SVGAGI. CDR3 protein: CASRSGRETQYF. In nucleotides, the CDR3 is TGTGCCAGCAGGAGCGGGAGAGAGACCCAGTACTTC.

The chain has TRBV7-9 and TRBJ1-2; 10 bases are a match to TRBD1. J gave up 8 bases and V 4 bases, and 7 bases lay outside the gene matches. The CDR3 contains 14 residues. From germline, CDR1 is SEHNR and CDR2 FQNEAQ (reference sequence). CDR3 loop: CASSSAGTGDGYTF. CDR3 DNA: TGTGCCAGCAGCTCTGCCGGGACAGGGGACGGCTACACCTTC.

This chain joins TRBV5-4 and TRBJ2-1; 15 nucleotides agree with TRBD2. The CDR3 spans 18 residues. After removal of 2 bases from V and 4 bases from J, the junction contained 7 bases not matched to a gene. Germline V gives CDR1 SGHNT, CDR2 YYREEE (reference sequence). CDR3 bases: TGTGCCAGCAGCTTACCGGGACTAGCGGGGGGCGGGTACAATGAGCAGTTCTTC. Translating gives CASSLPGLAGGGYNEQFF.

The chain combines TRBV28 with TRBJ1-6; 10 bases map to TRBD1. Germline V gene sequence: CDR1 MDHEN, CDR2 SYDVKM. CDR3 length equals 16 residues. Trimming took 1 base from V and 7 from J; bases not matched to a gene: 4. The CDR3 coding sequence is TGTGCCAGCAGTTTATATTTGGGACAGGGGAATTCACCCCTCCACTTT. Translation: CASSLYLGQGNSPLHF. Based on the CDR3 plus reference TRBV28 and TRBJ1-6, the full variable domain is DVKVTQSSRYLVKRTGEKVFLECVQDMDHENMFWYRQDPGLGLRLIYFSYDVKMKEKGDIPEGYSVSREKKERFSLILESASTNQTSMYLCASSLYLGQGNSPLHFGNGTRLTVT.

The chain uses TRBV4-1 and TRBJ2-3; TRBD2 agrees at 7 bases. The J segment lost 7 bases and the V segment lost 1 base, leaving 8 bases of the junction unmatched. Germline-derived CDR1 and CDR2 are MGHRA and YSYEKL. CDR3 length: 15 amino acids. The CDR3 nucleotides read TGCGCCAGCAGCCAAGTAGGAACTAGCGCAAATACGCAGTATTTT. Residues: CASSQVGTSANTQYF.

A single count supports this clone. The chain is built from TRBV27 and TRBJ2-3; 7 nucleotides line up with TRBD2. From germline, CDR1 is MNHEY and CDR2 SMNVEV (reference sequence). The V segment lost 6 bases and the J segment 6 bases; nucleotides outside the gene matches: 15. This CDR3 region has 16 residues. The CDR3 sequence: CASSRSSGTKGDTQYF. CDR3 sequence (DNA): TGTGCCAGCAGCCGAAGCTCCGGGACTAAAGGGGATACGCAGTATTTT.

The chain combines TRBV2 with TRBJ1-5, with 7 bases identical to TRBD1. Germline CDR1 SNHLY, CDR2 FYNNEI. After removal of 4 bases from V and 5 bases from J, the junction contained 11 bases not matched to a gene. The CDR3 length is 16 residues. CDR3 in DNA: TGTGCCAGCAGTGGACAGGGTTCCTCTCTTGATCAGCCCCAGCATTTT. Translating gives CASSGQGSSLDQPQHF.

The rearrangement uses TRBV30 and TRBJ1-5, with D perhaps TRBD1 (5 bases). Looked up from germline, CDR1 is GTSNPN and CDR2 is SVGIG (reference sequence). The CDR3 is 13 amino acids. Trimming took off 3 bases at V and 8 bases at J, with 14 bases between the two ends. CDR3 sequence reads: CAWSRGTQEPQHF. CDR3 nucleotide sequence: TGTGCCTGGAGCCGGGGGACGCAGGAGCCCCAGCATTTT.

The genes are TRBV5-1 and TRBJ2-5; TRBD1 might be the D (6 bases). CDR3 length: 15 amino acids. The V end lost 4 bases, the J end lost 2 bases, and 15 bases lay between the germline ends. Germline lookup yields CDR1 SGHRS and CDR2 YFSETQ. DNA for the CDR3: TGCGCCAGCAGCCCTGACAGGACGGTACAAGAGACCCAGTACTTC. It yields the protein CASSPDRTVQETQYF.

The V gene is TRBV5-6, the J gene TRBJ2-1; 8 bases agree with TRBD2. CDR3 length: 15 residues. Trimming cost V 2 bases and J 2 bases; bases outside gene matches: 3. The germline V gene encodes CDR1 SGHDT and CDR2 YYEEEE. CDR3 DNA: TGTGCCAGCAGCTTAAGCGGGGGACCCTACAATGAGCAGTTCTTC. This codes for CASSLSGGPYNEQFF.

As for this clone: One end of the junction fails to match germline, which may point to a read error. DNA of the CDR3: TGTGCCAGCAGCCTAGCGGGAGGGCTGTACGAGCAGTACTTC. Its protein is CASSLAGGLYEQYF. The chain links TRBV7-9 to TRBJ2-7, with 12 bases lining up with TRBD2. This CDR3 has 14 amino acids. CDR1 SEHNR and CDR2 FQNEAQ come from the germline V gene (reference sequence).

CDR3 sequence reads: CASSPLSYEQYF. Written as DNA, the CDR3 is TGTGCCAGCAGTCCCCTCTCCTACGAGCAGTACTTC. This chain connects TRBV28 to TRBJ2-7; D is uncertain. Germline CDR1 and CDR2: MDHEN and SYDVKM. The CDR3 extends over 12 amino acids. Trimming left V 5 bases short and J 0 bases short, with 5 bases between.